This TCR beta chain was recorded in a study of regulatory T cells in long-lasting Graves disease. Study-wide context: Persistent cases were those of Graves' disease that involved over 5 years of antithyroid drugs with positive TSH receptor antibodies.

Researchers made TCR beta libraries by using iRepertoire HTBI primers and running Arm-PCR on CDR3 regions. One entry per CDR3 protein results from TCRdb running MiXCR on the multiplex PCR reads. This repertoire shows fewer than 600,000 distinct CDR3 sequences, around a fifth found once; its top ten account for 13%. This clonotype came up many times. As yet, its antigen is unknown. There are 16 residues in the CDR3. Germline CDR1 and CDR2: SNHLY and FYNNEI. Trimming took off 3 bases at V and 8 bases at J, with 22 bases between the two ends. Overall study findings and caveats: Relative to newly diagnosed Graves' patients, persistent ones had lower TCR diversity.

Stated time point: persistent/refractory GD, antithyroid drugs over 5 years with positive TRAb. TCR sequences were obtained from RNA taken from PBMCs. The source of this sequence is a female donor with Graves disease. The sample here was peripheral blood mononuclear cells (PBMCs), taken when the disease was refractory, from a patient treated with antithyroid drugs. This chain uses TRBV2 with TRBJ1-1; D is ambiguous. The CDR3 DNA reads as TGTGCCAGCAGTGAGGGAGGCCGACTACGCCTAGGAGAAGCTTTCTTT. Protein: CASSEGGRLRLGEAFF.